A selection of T cell receptor beta chains follows, all from one sample in a study of T-cell reconstitution after alpha-beta-depleted transplantation in children. TCRdb called the PCR reads again in MiXCR, with one record for every CDR3 protein. The repertoire includes around 9,000 distinct CDR3 sequences, under 20% of them detected once, and 88% sits in the top ten. The starting material was PBMCs, mostly from graft donor cells, obtained 60 days after TCRalphabeta/CD19-depleted stem cell transplant. The receptors here all came from a girl less than two years old who had a stem cell transplant for combined immunodeficiency, so the T cells may come from the graft donor. Each CDR3 is given with its conserved first and last residue. D genes are given only for firm matches. Size is omitted from some rows. Given values are once, few, many or a class for expanded clones.

>-|TRBJ2-1|TRBV5-1|-
TGCGCCAGCAGCTTGCTGATTGCGGCGGGTGTAAGCAGGTTCGATGAGCAGTTCTTC
CASSLLIAAGVSRFDEQFF
>few|TRBJ1-2|TRBV7-2|-
TGTGCCAGCAGCCCGACAGGCAACTATGGCTACACCTTC
CASSPTGNYGYTF
>many|TRBJ2-1|TRBV25-1|-
TGTGCCAGCATCTCATACAATGAGCAGTTCTTC
CASISYNEQFF
>-|TRBJ2-5|TRBV6-2/TRBV6-3|TRBD2
TGTGCCTCAACGGCGCGGGGGGTCCAAGAGACCCAGTACTTC
CASTARGVQETQYF
>many|TRBJ2-4|TRBV20-1|TRBD1
TGCAGTGCTACCCCGGGACAGTCCAAAAACATTCAGTACTTC
CSATPGQSKNIQYF
>few|TRBJ2-1|TRBV12-3/TRBV12-4|-
TGTGCCAGCAGTTTAGGAGGGACCCCTAATCACAATGAGCAGTTCTTC
CASSLGGTPNHNEQFF
>-|TRBJ1-3|TRBV12-3/TRBV12-4|-
TGTGCCAGCAGTACCCAGACAAGCTCTGGAAACACCATATATTTT
CASSTQTSSGNTIYF
>medium-sized|TRBJ2-3|TRBV21-1|-
TGTGCCAGCAGCAAACAGGGTTCAGATACGCAGTATTTT
CASSKQGSDTQYF
>few|TRBJ2-5|TRBV5-1|TRBD1
TGCGCCAGCGGCCGACCGGGACAGGCGCTTACTTCCCACCAAGAGACCCAGTACTTC
CASGRPGQALTSHQETQYF
>many|TRBJ2-1|TRBV20-1|-
TGCAGTGCTGTCGAGAGGACAGTTGGCGGTGAGCAGTTCTTC
CSAVERTVGGEQFF
>few|TRBJ1-1|TRBV10-3|-
TGTGCCATCAGTGAGACCCTGGGAAAGGGGACGGACACTGAAGCTTTCTTT
CAISETLGKGTDTEAFF
>many|TRBJ1-2|TRBV6-1|TRBD1
TGTGCCAGCAGTCCGGACAGGGGGGACTATGGCTACACCTTC
CASSPDRGDYGYTF
>-|TRBJ1-1|TRBV28|TRBD1
TGTGCCAGCAGTTCGCCCTTGGACAGGGTGAAAGCTTTCTTT
CASSSPLDRVKAFF
>many|TRBJ2-5|TRBV15|TRBD2
TGTGCCACCAGCTCACTAGCGGGAGGCCAAGAGACCCAGTACTTC
CATSSLAGGQETQYF
>few|TRBJ1-1|TRBV9|-
TGTGCCAGCAGCCAATTGGGCCGCATGAACACTGAAGCTTTCTTT
CASSQLGRMNTEAFF
>many|TRBJ2-1|TRBV20-1|-
TGCAGTGCTAGAGGAGGGGAGGTCTACAATGAGCAGTTCTTC
CSARGGEVYNEQFF
>few|TRBJ1-5|TRBV6-2/TRBV6-3|-
TGTGCCAGCAGTTACCCGATGGCAGGGCCTCAGCCCCAGCATTTT
CASSYPMAGPQPQHF
>many|TRBJ2-7|TRBV4-3|TRBD2
TGCGCCAGCAGCTTAATGACTAGCGGGGGGGATTCCTACTACGAGCAGTACTTC
CASSLMTSGGDSYYEQYF
>many|TRBJ2-3|TRBV6-5|TRBD2
TGTGCCAGCAGTTTGACTAGCGGCACAGATACGCAGTATTTT
CASSLTSGTDTQYF
>many|TRBJ1-1|TRBV4-2|-
TGTGCCAGCAGCCAAGATTACAGTGGGGAGGACACTGAAGCTTTCTTT
CASSQDYSGEDTEAFF
>few|TRBJ1-1|TRBV7-2|TRBD1
TGTGCCAGCAGCGCAGGGGGGGTAAGGATGAACACTGAAGCTTTCTTT
CASSAGGVRMNTEAFF
>few|TRBJ1-5|TRBV6-1|TRBD1
TGTGCCAGCAGTGAAGGTCGACAGGGGGCGAGACAGCCCCAGCATTTT
CASSEGRQGARQPQHF
>few|TRBJ1-4|TRBV7-2|-
TGTGCCAGCAGCTTATCCTCTACTGAAAAACCGATTTTT
CASSLSSTEKPIF
>many|TRBJ2-7|TRBV6-2/TRBV6-3|-
TGTGCCAGCAGTATCGCCTACGAGCAGTACTTC
CASSIAYEQYF
>many|TRBJ2-1|TRBV29-1|-
TGCAGCGTTGTGGGTGGGAATGAGCAGTTCTTC
CSVVGGNEQFF
>many|TRBJ2-1|TRBV20-1|TRBD2
TGCAGTGCTGCTTCTAGCGGGACCTACAATGAGCAGTTCTTC
CSAASSGTYNEQFF
>few|TRBJ1-6|TRBV6-6|-
TGTGCCAGCAGCTATTACGTCTCACCCCTCCACTTT
CASSYYVSPLHF
>-|TRBJ1-1|TRBV18|-
TGTGCCAGCTCACCAAGGTCCGGGGACACCTCGAACACTGAAGCTTTCTTT
CASSPRSGDTSNTEAFF
>-|TRBJ1-5|TRBV6-5|-
TGTGCCAGCAGTTCCCCGGGACGGCCCAATCAGCCCCAGCATTTT
CASSSPGRPNQPQHF
>few|TRBJ2-2|TRBV9|-
TGTGCCAGCAGCCCCCAAAGTACCACCGGGGAGCTGTTTTTT
CASSPQSTTGELFF
>few|TRBJ2-1|TRBV7-8|-
TGTGCCAGCAGCACTGATTCGGACGGAAATGAGCAGTTCTTC
CASSTDSDGNEQFF
>many|TRBJ2-1|TRBV20-1|-
TGCAGTGCTAGTGACGTCCCCGAATACAATGAGCAGTTCTTC
CSASDVPEYNEQFF
>-|TRBJ2-7|TRBV6-2/TRBV6-3|-
TGTGCCAGCAGAGGGACCTCTTGGGCAACCGACGAGCAGTACTTC
CASRGTSWATDEQYF
>few|TRBJ1-2|TRBV12-3/TRBV12-4|-
TGTGCCAGCAGTTTATCTGCGACTGGGGATGGCTACACCTTC
CASSLSATGDGYTF
>many|TRBJ1-1|TRBV7-9|-
TGTGCCAGCAGCTTCCGCGGATCGAACACTGAAGCTTTCTTT
CASSFRGSNTEAFF
>many|TRBJ2-7|TRBV20-1|-
TGCAGTGCAAATCCGCAGGGGCAGGTTTCTGCCTACGAGCAGTACTTC
CSANPQGQVSAYEQYF
>-|TRBJ2-7|TRBV6-2/TRBV6-3|-
TGTGCCAGCAGTCTGTGGTCGGAGTCCTACGAGCAGTACTTC
CASSLWSESYEQYF
>-|TRBJ2-3|TRBV7-2|-
TGTGCCAGCAGCTTTCTAGCTGCCCGAGGGACAGATACGCAGTATTTT
CASSFLAARGTDTQYF
>medium-sized|TRBJ2-7|TRBV6-2/TRBV6-3|-
TGTGCCAGCAGTTTCATAGGGGACGAGCAGTACTTC
CASSFIGDEQYF
>many|TRBJ2-1|TRBV24-1|-
TGTGCCAGATTAGTGGGGCAGCAGTTCTTC
CARLVGQQFF
>-|TRBJ2-3|TRBV18|TRBD1
TGTGCCAGCTCACCACCCGGGACAGGGGGCCGTAGCACAGATACGCAGTATTTT
CASSPPGTGGRSTDTQYF
>many|TRBJ2-4|TRBV7-2|TRBD2
TGTGCCAGCAGCTTAAAAGCGGGGGATGGGAGCATTCAGTACTTC
CASSLKAGDGSIQYF
>-|TRBJ1-3|TRBV15|-
TGTGCCACCAGCAGAGATACCATAGAGATCTCTGGAAACACCATATATTTT
CATSRDTIEISGNTIYF
>few|TRBJ2-7|TRBV7-3|-
TGTGCCAGCAGCTTAGACGGATTTAACGAGCAGTACTTC
CASSLDGFNEQYF
>few|TRBJ2-2|TRBV27|-
TGTGCCAGCAGTATCACTAGAGCGCGGGGCACCGGGGAGCTGTTTTTT
CASSITRARGTGELFF
>few|TRBJ1-2|TRBV20-1|-
TGCAGTGCTAGTTCGAGCTCCGTTGTCGATGGCTACACCTTC
CSASSSSVVDGYTF
>few|TRBJ2-2|TRBV7-7|TRBD2
TGTGCTAGCAGCCTCACTCTAGCGGATACCGGGGAGCTGTTTTTT
CASSLTLADTGELFF
>many|TRBJ2-1|TRBV7-2|-
TGTGCCAGCAGCTTTAATGGTCTACATGAGCAGTTCTTC
CASSFNGLHEQFF
>-|TRBJ2-2|TRBV7-3|-
TGTGCCAGCAGCTTTTTAGGGGGAGCAGGGGAGCTGTTTTTT
CASSFLGGAGELFF
>large|TRBJ2-1|TRBV9|-
TGTGCCAGCAGCGTAGAGGGGGGGTACTACAATGAGCAGTTCTTC
CASSVEGGYYNEQFF
>-|TRBJ1-1|TRBV5-1|TRBD1
TGCGCCAGCAGCGGTACAGGGGGCTTGGGGACTGAAGCTTTCTTT
CASSGTGGLGTEAFF
>many|TRBJ2-7|TRBV20-1|-
TGCAGTGCTAGAGGCCCGATCGAGTACGAGCAGTACTTC
CSARGPIEYEQYF
>many|TRBJ2-1|TRBV18|-
-
CASSPGGTGTEGMSSSSRWSEQFF
>many|TRBJ2-2|TRBV20-1|-
TGCAGTGCTAGGACCCACGGGGAGCTGTTTTTT
CSARTHGELFF
>few|TRBJ1-2|TRBV7-2|-
TGTGCCAGCAGCTTCTACTCGGGAGGCGGCTACACCTTC
CASSFYSGGGYTF